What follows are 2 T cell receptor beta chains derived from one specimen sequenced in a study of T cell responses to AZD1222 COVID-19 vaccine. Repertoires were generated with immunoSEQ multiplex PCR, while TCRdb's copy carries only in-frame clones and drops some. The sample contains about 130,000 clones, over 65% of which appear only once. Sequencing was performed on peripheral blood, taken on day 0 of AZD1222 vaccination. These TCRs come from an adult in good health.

In DNA form, the CDR3 reads TGTGCCACCAGTGCGGGGACAAATACGCAGTATTTT. It specifies CATSAGTNTQYF. The chain has TRBV24-1 and TRBJ2-3, with a weak D call TRBD1 (6 bases). The CDR3 has 12 amino acids. V lost 5 bases to trimming and J lost 7 bases, with 9 bases between them. Germline V lookup: CDR1 KGHDR, CDR2 SFDVKD.

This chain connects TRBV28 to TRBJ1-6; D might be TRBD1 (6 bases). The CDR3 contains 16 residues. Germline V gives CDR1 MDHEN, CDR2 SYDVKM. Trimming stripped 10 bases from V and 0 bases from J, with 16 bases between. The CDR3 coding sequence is TGTGCCACCATAAGGACAGTGAGCTCCTATAATTCACCCCTCCACTTT. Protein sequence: CATIRTVSSYNSPLHF.